This entry features one T cell receptor beta chain sequence. As processed by the authors: For nucleated cells, counts were estimated from reference gene primer amplification. Sequenced by immunoSEQ multiplex PCR; TCRdb stores in-frame clones only, minus some. V and J calls and clone size follow that table, whereas D and trimming were derived from the DNA. The sample carries about 250,000 clones, 84% recorded once. The sample originates from a study of blood T cell repertoires in COVID-19. Study information: Samples of COVID-19 (acute and convalescent) were obtained from the United States, Italy and Spain. T cells, B-cell-depleted T cells, or PBMCs provided the cDNA or gDNA that served as material.

The germline V gene encodes CDR1 MGHRA and CDR2 YSYEKL. The CDR3 runs 15 residues. Trimming at V came to 1 base and at J to 5 bases, leaving 6 bases not matched to a gene. The sample taken for sequencing was peripheral blood. The receptor comes from a middle-aged woman who had recovered from COVID-19. The chain couples TRBV4-1 to TRBJ2-7, with 9 bases identical to TRBD1. The CDR3 region has the DNA TGCGCCAGCAGCCAAGCCGGGACAGGGAGACACGAGCAGTACTTC. Translation: CASSQAGTGRHEQYF.